The 3 T cell receptor beta chains presented below share a single source sample, sequenced in a study of CD8+CD57+ T cells in acquired aplastic anemia (dated by TCRdb to 2016 to 2019). Sequencer: Illumina HiSeq 2000. Profiling of TCR beta VDJ combinations and CDR3 sequences used genomic DNA as the template. Using fastp at Q25 and MiXCR, TCRdb reprocessed the public reads and kept productive beta chains. Each record represents a unique CDR3 protein, reported with the most common genes and DNA among its rows. For this sample the table gives around 430,000 distinct CDR3 sequences, of which about a third were detected only once. Of the sample, 0.75% to 0.95% falls within the top ten clones. Patients chosen for sequencing had shown expansion of CD8+CD57+ cells by flow cytometry. The specimen sequenced was sorted CD4+, CD8+, or CD8+CD57+ T cells (not recorded which) from PBMCs. These receptors originate from a human donor with aplastic anemia.

The chain uses TRBV5-1 and TRBJ1-1; D ambiguous. In germline, CDR1 is SGHRS, CDR2 YFSETQ. V was trimmed by 0 bases and J by 8 bases, leaving 8 bases between them. The CDR3 length is 12 residues. The CDR3 spells CASSLAGQEAFF. In nucleotides, the CDR3 is TGCGCCAGCAGCTTGGCCGGTCAGGAAGCTTTCTTT.

This chain links TRBV7-3 with TRBJ1-1; D unresolved. V lost 1 base and J lost 1, with 7 bases in between. The CDR3 is made up of 14 amino acids. Germline lookup yields CDR1 SGHTA and CDR2 FQGTGA. The CDR3 nucleotides read TGTGCCAGCAGCTTAAGTCCAGAGAACACTGAAGCTTTCTTT. Translated, it gives CASSLSPENTEAFF.

At least ten counts were recorded for this clonotype. The chain uses TRBV6-1 and TRBJ1-2; D is ambiguous. CDR1 MNHNS and CDR2 SASEGT come from the germline V gene. V shed 7 bases and J shed 4 bases, with 10 bases lying between them. This CDR3 is 12 amino acids long. The CDR3 nucleotides are TGTGCCAGCACCCCCGCGTCCTATGGCTACACCTTC. As protein: CASTPASYGYTF.